This T cell receptor beta chain derives from a study of Ad26.COV2.S vaccination and SARS-CoV-2 variants. Some clones are missing from TCRdb's copy, which holds only in-frame ones; the method was immunoSEQ multiplex PCR. The sample lists over 110,000 clones, 80% to 90% occurring once. The CDR3 spans 14 residues. Per the germline V gene, CDR1 is MDHEN and CDR2 is SYDVKM. V was trimmed by 3 bases and J by 4 bases, leaving 13 bases between them. This clone appeared a few times. Sequenced here: peripheral blood, sampled after recovery from COVID-19. V usage is TRBV28 and J usage is TRBJ2-7, with D uncertain. The TCR was taken from a human donor who had recovered from COVID-19. The CDR3 loop is CASSFPTVPYEQYF. The CDR3 coding sequence is TGTGCCAGCAGTTTCCCTACAGTACCTTACGAGCAGTACTTC.